The T cell receptor (beta chain) described here comes from a study of vaccination effects on CD4 cells after COVID-19. The germline gives CDR1 MDHEN, CDR2 SYDVKM. The V and J ends lost 1 base and 8 bases respectively, with 12 bases between them. The length of the CDR3 is 15 residues. In the ViraFEST assay, antigen-specific CD4+ clonotypes were identified by expansion after peptide-pool stimulation. Having been cultured for 10 days, the cells underwent CD4+ T cell isolation. Previously uninfected by SARS-CoV-2, the vaccine recipients also showed negative nucleocapsid antibodies. Concerning this clone itself: The target antigen is unknown.

Profiled with immunoSEQ multiplex PCR; TCRdb holds only in-frame clones, not every one. The table shows about 73,000 clones, with under 85% occurring only once. This sequence originates from a human donor who received a COVID-19 vaccine. The sequenced sample was CD4+ T cells from PBMCs cultured with HCoV-NL63 spike peptides, obtained before COVID-19 vaccination. The chain couples TRBV28 to TRBJ1-6; the D is unclear. CDR3: CASSLSGSGDSPLHF. The DNA for the CDR3 is TGTGCCAGCAGTTTATCCGGGTCTGGGGATTCACCCCTCCACTTT.